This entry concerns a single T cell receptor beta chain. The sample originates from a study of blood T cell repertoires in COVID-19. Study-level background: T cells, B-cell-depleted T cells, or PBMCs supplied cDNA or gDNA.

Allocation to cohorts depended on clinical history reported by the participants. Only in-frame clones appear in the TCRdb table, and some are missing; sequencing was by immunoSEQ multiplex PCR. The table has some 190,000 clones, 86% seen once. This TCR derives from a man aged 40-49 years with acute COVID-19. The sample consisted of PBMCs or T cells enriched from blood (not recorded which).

The CDR3: CASSRGAGSNIQYF. For the CDR3, the DNA is TGTGCCAGCAGCCGGGGAGCCGGGTCGAACATTCAGTACTTC. The chain carries TRBV11-2 and TRBJ2-4; weak D call: TRBD2 (5 bases). This CDR3 has 14 residues. Germline CDR1 is SGHAT and CDR2 is FQNNGV. The V gene lost 5 bases and the J gene lost 7 bases, with 15 bases spanning the gap.